A selection of T cell receptor beta chains follows, all from one sample in a study of CD8 T cells in ankylosing spondylitis. TCRdb itself ran the 5' RACE reads through MiXCR, one entry per CDR3 protein. The sample records fewer than 180,000 distinct CDR3 sequences, 40% to 50% being singletons. Sequencing was performed on synovial fluid, either unsorted or a sorted T cell fraction (not recorded which). The source of these receptors is a male donor with ankylosing spondylitis. Both conserved end residues are part of each CDR3. D genes are given only for firm matches. Size values are once, few and many counts, or a class for expanded clones, and some rows have none.

clone_size | j_call | v_call | d_call | cdr3_nt | cdr3_aa
- | TRBJ2-7 | TRBV29-1 | TRBD2 | TGCAGCGTTGCGGGAGGGATGGTCTACGAGCAGTACTTC | CSVAGGMVYEQYF
- | TRBJ1-2 | TRBV4-1 | TRBD1 | TGCGCCAGCAGCCAAGACCGAATCGACAGGGATGCCTATGGCTACACCTTC | CASSQDRIDRDAYGYTF
- | TRBJ2-7 | TRBV12-3/TRBV12-4 | - | TGTGCCAGCAGCGCCCTACTAGCTTACGAGCAGTACTTC | CASSALLAYEQYF
once | TRBJ1-1 | TRBV20-1 | TRBD1 | TGCAGAGGGGCAGGGGGGGTGGCTGAAGCTTTCTTT | CRGAGGVAEAFF
- | TRBJ2-1 | TRBV4-2 | - | TGTGCCAGCAGCCAAGATCTTCAGGGGGGGTGGAATGAGCAGTTCTTC | CASSQDLQGGWNEQFF
- | TRBJ1-1 | TRBV25-1 | - | TGTGCCAGCAGCCTGACGGCGAACACTGAAGCTTTCTTT | CASSLTANTEAFF
many | TRBJ2-1 | TRBV29-1 | TRBD2 | TGCAGCGTAACAGGGACGGGAGCGGGAGTTGAGAATGAGCAGTTCTTC | CSVTGTGAGVENEQFF
- | TRBJ2-3 | TRBV29-1 | - | TGCAGCGCCCTTGGCCGTAACACAGATACGCAGTATTTT | CSALGRNTDTQYF
many | TRBJ2-1 | TRBV28 | TRBD2 | TGTGCCAGCAGTTTATATGCTAGCGGGAGTGGTGAGCAGTTCTTC | CASSLYASGSGEQFF
- | TRBJ2-2 | TRBV6-1 | - | TGTGCCAGCAGTACAGGAAGGGCGACCGGGGAGCTGTTTTTT | CASSTGRATGELFF
- | TRBJ2-1 | TRBV2 | TRBD2 | TGTGCCAGCAGTACCCCGTGGGGGGGGAGGCCGTATTACAATGAGCAGTTCTTC | CASSTPWGGRPYYNEQFF
few | TRBJ2-3 | TRBV29-1 | - | TGCAGCGCCTGGGAAGACACAGATACGCAGTATTTT | CSAWEDTDTQYF
many | TRBJ2-7 | TRBV28 | - | TGTGCCAGCAGTTTGCGGCCCTTTCAGGCCTACGAGCAGTACTTC | CASSLRPFQAYEQYF
few | TRBJ2-1 | TRBV10-3 | TRBD2 | TGTGCCATCAGTGATGCGGGGGGATCCTACAATGAGCAGTTCTTC | CAISDAGGSYNEQFF
few | TRBJ2-7 | TRBV3-1 | - | TGTGCCAGCAGCCAAAAAGGGGTTCGAGGTTACGAGCAGTACTTC | CASSQKGVRGYEQYF
few | TRBJ1-4 | TRBV10-2 | TRBD1 | TGCGCCAGCAGTGATGGGACAGGGGGCGCAACTAATGAAAAACTGTTTTTT | CASSDGTGGATNEKLFF
- | TRBJ2-5 | TRBV20-1 | - | TGCAGTGCTAGAGATATATTAGCGGCGACACAAGAGACCCAGTACTTC | CSARDILAATQETQYF
- | TRBJ2-5 | TRBV20-1 | - | TGCAGTGGGGCCCTACTTTTTGGGACCCAGTACTTC | CSGALLFGTQYF
- | TRBJ1-6 | TRBV20-1 | TRBD1 | TGCAGTGCTTCGGGGGACAGCCAATTAGCCCTCCACTTT | CSASGDSQLALHF
- | TRBJ2-7 | TRBV5-1 | - | TGCGCCAGCAGCTTGGTCGACAGGTTGGACGAGCAGTACTTC | CASSLVDRLDEQYF
- | TRBJ2-1 | TRBV27 | TRBD1 | TGTGCCAGCAGTAGAGGACAGGGGAGCTCCTACAATGAGCAGTTCTTC | CASSRGQGSSYNEQFF
many | TRBJ1-5 | TRBV21-1 | - | TGTGCCAGCAGCAAAGACAGGGGTCAGCCCCAGCATTTT | CASSKDRGQPQHF
- | TRBJ2-1 | TRBV5-4 | TRBD2 | TGTGCCAGCAGCGTGCAGTTTAGCGGGGGAGGGGGTGAGCAGTTCTTC | CASSVQFSGGGGEQFF